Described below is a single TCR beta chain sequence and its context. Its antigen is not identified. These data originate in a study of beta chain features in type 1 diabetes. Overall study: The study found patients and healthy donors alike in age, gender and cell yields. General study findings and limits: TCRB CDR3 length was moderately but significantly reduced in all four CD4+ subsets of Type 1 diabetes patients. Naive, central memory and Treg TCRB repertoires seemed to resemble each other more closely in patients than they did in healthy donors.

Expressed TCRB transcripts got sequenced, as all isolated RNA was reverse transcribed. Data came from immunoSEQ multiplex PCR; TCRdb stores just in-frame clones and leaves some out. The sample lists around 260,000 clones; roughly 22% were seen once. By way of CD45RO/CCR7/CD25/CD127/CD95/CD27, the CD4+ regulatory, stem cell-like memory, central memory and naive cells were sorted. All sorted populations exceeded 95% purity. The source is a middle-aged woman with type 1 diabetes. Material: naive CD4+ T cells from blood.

The CDR3 sequence is CASGEREWYNEQFF. The CDR3 DNA sequence: TGTGCCAGCGGCGAGCGGGAGTGGTACAATGAGCAGTTCTTC. The chain has TRBV10-3 and TRBJ2-1; 8 nucleotides match TRBD2. The CDR3 loop spans 14 amino acids. Germline V lookup: CDR1 ENHRY, CDR2 SYGVKD. V trimming: 10 bases; J trimming: 4 bases; junction bases outside the gene matches: 9.